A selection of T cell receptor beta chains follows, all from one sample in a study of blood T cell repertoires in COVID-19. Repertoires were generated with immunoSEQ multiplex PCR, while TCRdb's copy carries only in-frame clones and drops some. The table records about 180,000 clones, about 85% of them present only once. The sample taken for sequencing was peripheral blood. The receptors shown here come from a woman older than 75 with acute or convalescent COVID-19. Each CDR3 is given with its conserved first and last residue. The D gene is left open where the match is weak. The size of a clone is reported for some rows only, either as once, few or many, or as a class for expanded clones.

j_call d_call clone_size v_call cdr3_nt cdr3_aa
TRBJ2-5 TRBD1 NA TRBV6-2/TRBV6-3 TGTGCCAGCAGTTTCAGGGGGCAAGAGACCCAGTACTTC CASSFRGQETQYF
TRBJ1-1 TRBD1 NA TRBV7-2 TGTGCCAGCAGCTTATCGACAGGGCACACTGAAGCTTTCTTT CASSLSTGHTEAFF
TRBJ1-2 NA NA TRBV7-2 TGTGCCAGCAGCTTCAGCAGGGTAGAAGGCTACACCTTC CASSFSRVEGYTF
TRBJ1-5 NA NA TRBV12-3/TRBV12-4 TGTGCCAGCAGTTTGCGTCCCAATCAGCCCCAGCATTTT CASSLRPNQPQHF
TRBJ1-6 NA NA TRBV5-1 TGCGCCAGCAGCTTGGGGCAGAGGAATTCACCCCTCCACTTT CASSLGQRNSPLHF
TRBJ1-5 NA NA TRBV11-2 TGTGCCAGCAGCTGGGACACCAATCAGCCCCAGCATTTT CASSWDTNQPQHF
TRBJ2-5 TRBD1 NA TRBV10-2 TGCGCCAGCAGTGTAGGACAGGGTGGTTGGGAGACCCAGTACTTC CASSVGQGGWETQYF
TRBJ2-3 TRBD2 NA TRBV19 TGTGCCAGTAGTCAACTCGGACTAGCTAGCACAGATACGCAGTATTTT CASSQLGLASTDTQYF
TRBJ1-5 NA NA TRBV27 TGTGCCAGCAGTTTCATAGATAGCAATCAGCCCCAGCATTTT CASSFIDSNQPQHF
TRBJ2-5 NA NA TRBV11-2 TGTGCCAGCAGCCACGATTTCGGGACCCAGTACTTC CASSHDFGTQYF
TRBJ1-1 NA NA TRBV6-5 TGTGCCAGCAGTTACCGGAACACTGAAGCTTTCTTT CASSYRNTEAFF
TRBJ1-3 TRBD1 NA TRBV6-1 TGTGCCAGCAGTGAAGCGTTGGACAGGGCGTATGGAAACACCATATATTTT CASSEALDRAYGNTIYF
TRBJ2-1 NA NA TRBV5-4 TGTGCCAGCACCCTAGGACAGTCAATATACAATGAGCAGTTCTTC CASTLGQSIYNEQFF
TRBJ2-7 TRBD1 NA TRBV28 TGTGCCAGTGGACAGGGTCCCTACGAGCAGTACTTC CASGQGPYEQYF
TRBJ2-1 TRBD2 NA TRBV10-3 TGTGCCATCAGTGTAGGGACTAGCGGGAGGGCGGTCAATGAGCAGTTCTTC CAISVGTSGRAVNEQFF
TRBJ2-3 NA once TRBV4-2 TGTGCCAGCAGCCAAGGATTTGGGGGGGGCGCAGATACGCAGTATTTT CASSQGFGGGADTQYF
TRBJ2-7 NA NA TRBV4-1 TGCGCCAGCAGCCCTACCGGAGGGGAGAGACTTTACGAGCAGTACTTC CASSPTGGERLYEQYF
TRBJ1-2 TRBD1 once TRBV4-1 TGCGCCAGCAGTAGGACAGGGGGAAATGGCTACACCTTC CASSRTGGNGYTF
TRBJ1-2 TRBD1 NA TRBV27 TGTGCCAGCAGCTACAGGGGTTTTGGCTATGGCTACACCTTC CASSYRGFGYGYTF
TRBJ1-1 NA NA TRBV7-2 TGTGCCAGCAGCTTAATGAGGGCCGGAACTGAAGCTTTCTTT CASSLMRAGTEAFF
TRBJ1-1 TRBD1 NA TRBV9 TGTGCCAGCAACCAGGGGGTTTTGAACACTGAAGCTTTCTTT CASNQGVLNTEAFF
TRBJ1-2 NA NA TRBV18 TGTGCCAGCTCACCTTCACAGGGTTTCGACTATGGCTACACCTTC CASSPSQGFDYGYTF
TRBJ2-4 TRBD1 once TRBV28 TGTGCCAGCAGTTTGATCACAGGGGTGGGGAACATTCAGTACTTC CASSLITGVGNIQYF
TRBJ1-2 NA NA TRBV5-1 TGCGCCAGCAGCCCCCCGGGCTATGGCTACACCTTC CASSPPGYGYTF
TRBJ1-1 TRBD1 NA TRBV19 TGTGCCAGCCAGGGGGCGAGCACTGAAGCTTTCTTT CASQGASTEAFF
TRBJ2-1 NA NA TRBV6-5 TGTGCCAGCAGTTACCGGGACACATACAATGAGCAGTTCTTC CASSYRDTYNEQFF
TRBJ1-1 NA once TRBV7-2 TGTGCCAGCAGCTTTGGTCGGGGGATGAACACTGAAGCTTTCTTT CASSFGRGMNTEAFF
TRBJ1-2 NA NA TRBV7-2 TGTGCCAGCAGCTTAGACCACAGAAGTAACTATGGCTACACCTTC CASSLDHRSNYGYTF
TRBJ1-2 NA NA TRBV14 TGTGCCAGCAGCCCCCGGACAAGAACCTATGGCTACACCTTC CASSPRTRTYGYTF
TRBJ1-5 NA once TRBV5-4 TGTGCCAGCAGCTTCATGTATGAGAGCAATCAGCCCCAGCATTTT CASSFMYESNQPQHF
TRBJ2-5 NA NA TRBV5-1 TGCGCCAGCAGCTTGGGCCAGGGGCAAGAGACCCAGTACTTC CASSLGQGQETQYF
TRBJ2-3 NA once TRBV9 TGTGCCAGCAGTCCGAGCGCCTACACAGATACGCAGTATTTT CASSPSAYTDTQYF
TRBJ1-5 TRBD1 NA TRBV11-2 TGTGCCAGCAGCTTAGAAGGGGGCCAGCCCCAGCATTTT CASSLEGGQPQHF
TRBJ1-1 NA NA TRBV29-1 TGCAGCGCCCCCAGGCAGGGAGGCACTGAAGCTTTCTTT CSAPRQGGTEAFF
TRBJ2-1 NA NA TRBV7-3 TGTGCCAGCAGCCCCCGACTAGAGGACAATGAGCAGTTCTTC CASSPRLEDNEQFF
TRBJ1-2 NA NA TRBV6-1 TGTGCCAGCAGTGAGCCAGGGAACTATGGCTACACCTTC CASSEPGNYGYTF
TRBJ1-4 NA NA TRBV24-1 TGTGCCACCAGTGAAGGGGCGGGATCAACTAATGAAAAACTGTTTTTT CATSEGAGSTNEKLFF
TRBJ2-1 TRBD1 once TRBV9 TGTGCCAGCAGTGCCCCAGGGGGTTCCTACAATGAGCAGTTCTTC CASSAPGGSYNEQFF
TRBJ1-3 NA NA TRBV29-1 TGCAGCGTTGAGGAGACCGGAAACACCATATATTTT CSVEETGNTIYF
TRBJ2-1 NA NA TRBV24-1 TGTGCCACCTCGGACTCATCCATGAGGCAGTTCTTC CATSDSSMRQFF
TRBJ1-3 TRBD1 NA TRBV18 TGTGCCAGCTCAAGCCAGGGGGCGCACTCTCGGGGAAACACCATATATTTT CASSSQGAHSRGNTIYF
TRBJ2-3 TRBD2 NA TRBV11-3 TGTGCCAGCAGCTTAGATCGGGCTAGCGGAAACACAGATACGCAGTATTTT CASSLDRASGNTDTQYF
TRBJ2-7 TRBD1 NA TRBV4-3 TGCGCCAGCAGCCTCCTGTATGGGACAGGGGATTCCTACGAGCAGTACTTC CASSLLYGTGDSYEQYF
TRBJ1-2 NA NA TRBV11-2 TGTGCCAGCAGCTCCACCTACAGGAGCCCTAACTATGGCTACACCTTC CASSSTYRSPNYGYTF
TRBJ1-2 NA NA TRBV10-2 TGCGCCAGCAGTGCCGGCGGCTTTAACTATGGCTACACCTTC CASSAGGFNYGYTF
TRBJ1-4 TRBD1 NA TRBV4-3 TGCGCCAGCAGCCAAGATTTGATGGCAGGGGGTGAAAAACTGTTTTTT CASSQDLMAGGEKLFF
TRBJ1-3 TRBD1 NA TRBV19 TGTGCCAGTAGTGAGACAGGGCTTGGAAACACCATATATTTT CASSETGLGNTIYF
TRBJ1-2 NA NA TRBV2 TGTGCCAGCAGTGAAGGGCAGGGTTATGGCTACACCTTC CASSEGQGYGYTF